The 6 T cell receptor beta chains presented below share a single source sample, sequenced in a study of T cells in Graves' hyperthyroidism and ophthalmopathy. Regions amplified from RNA transcripts were the TCR beta CDR3 regions. The TCR CDR3 was amplified in a first-round RT-PCR using the HTBI primer set. MiXCR was run by TCRdb on the multiplex PCR reads, yielding one entry per CDR3 protein. The table shows 560,000 or so distinct CDR3 sequences, with just under 20% occurring only once. What was sequenced was blood. These receptors all come from a man aged 35-49 years with Graves' ophthalmopathy.

V gene TRBV24-1 combines with J gene TRBJ2-5, with TRBD2 matching over 7 bases. CDR3 length equals 16 residues. Germline V gives CDR1 KGHDR, CDR2 SFDVKD. J was trimmed by 5 bases and V by 5 bases; bases with no gene match: 13. The CDR3 reads CATSVPLAGVGETQYF. In nucleotides, the CDR3 is TGTGCCACCAGTGTACCCCTGGCGGGAGTCGGGGAGACCCAGTACTTC.

The V call is TRBV7-9, the J call TRBJ2-7; 12 bases match TRBD1. The CDR3 has 16 residues. Losses at the gene ends were 3 bases for V and 3 bases for J; bases not matched to a gene: 6. The germline V gene encodes CDR1 SEHNR and CDR2 FQNEAQ (reference sequence). CDR3 loop: CASSFTGQGADYEQYF. Written as DNA, the CDR3 is TGTGCCAGCAGCTTCACGGGACAGGGGGCTGACTACGAGCAGTACTTC.

This clonotype occurred a few times. The chain employs TRBV27 and TRBJ1-2, with TRBD1 identical over 8 bases. CDR1 is MNHEY, CDR2 SMNVEV, per germline (reference sequence). This CDR3 spans 14 amino acids. Unmatched junction bases numbered 11, after V lost 5 bases and J lost 9 bases. CDR3 residues: CASSGTGTGGRYTF. CDR3 coding DNA: TGTGCCAGCAGTGGCACCGGGACAGGTGGGCGCTACACCTTC.

The V and J genes are TRBV29-1 and TRBJ2-7; D is undetermined. Germline CDR1 SQVTM, CDR2 ANQGSEA. Between the trimmed V and J ends, which lost 4 bases and 3 bases, there was a span of 13 bases. This CDR3 has 13 residues. CDR3 in amino acids: CSVVPGSGYEQYF. The CDR3 DNA reads TGCAGCGTTGTCCCCGGGTCCGGCTACGAGCAGTACTTC.

V gene TRBV20-1 combines with J gene TRBJ2-3, with TRBD2 identical over 7 bases. The germline V gene encodes CDR1 DFQATT and CDR2 SNEGSKA (reference sequence). J lost 5 bases, V lost 3 bases, and 14 bases had no gene match. This CDR3 is 16 amino acids long. The CDR3 loop is CSASVPSGSLGDTQYF. For the CDR3, the DNA is TGCAGTGCTAGTGTCCCTAGCGGATCCCTGGGAGATACGCAGTATTTT.

This clonotype turned up a few times. The V call is TRBV18, the J call TRBJ1-4, with D unresolved. V lost 3 bases and J lost 4, with 6 bases in between. This CDR3 is built from 13 residues. Looked up from germline, CDR1 is KGHSH and CDR2 is LQKENI. The DNA of the CDR3 is TGTGCCAGCTCACCTCGGAGTAATGAAAAACTGTTTTTT. It is translated as CASSPRSNEKLFF.